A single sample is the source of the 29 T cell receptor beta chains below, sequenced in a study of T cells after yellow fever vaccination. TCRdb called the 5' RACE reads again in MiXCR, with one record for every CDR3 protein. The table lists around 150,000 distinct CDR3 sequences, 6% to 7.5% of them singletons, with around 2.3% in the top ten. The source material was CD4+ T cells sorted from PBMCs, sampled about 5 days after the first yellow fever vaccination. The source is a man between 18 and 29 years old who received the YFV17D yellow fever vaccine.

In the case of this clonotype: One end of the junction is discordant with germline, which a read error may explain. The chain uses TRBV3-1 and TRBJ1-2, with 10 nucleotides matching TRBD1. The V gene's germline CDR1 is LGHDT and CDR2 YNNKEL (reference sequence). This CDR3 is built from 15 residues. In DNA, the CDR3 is TGTACCAGCAGCCACTGGACAGGGGGAAGCTATGGCTACACCTTC. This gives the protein CTSSHWTGGSYGYTF.

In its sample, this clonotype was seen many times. CDR3 bases: TGCGCCAGCAGCTTGGCAGGACCAAAGGTGAAGGACGTTAACTATGGCTACACCTTC. The encoded protein is CASSLAGPKVKDVNYGYTF. The gene calls are TRBV5-1 and TRBJ1-2; unclear D gene. The CDR3 is 19 amino acids. From germline, CDR1 is SGHRS and CDR2 YFSETQ. V was trimmed by 0 bases and J by 1 base, leaving 22 bases between them.

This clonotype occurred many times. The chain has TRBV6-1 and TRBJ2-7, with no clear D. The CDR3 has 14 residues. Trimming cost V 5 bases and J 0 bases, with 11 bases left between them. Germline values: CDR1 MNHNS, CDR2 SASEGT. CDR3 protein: CASSPSYSSYEQYV. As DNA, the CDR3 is TGTGCCAGCAGTCCATCGTATAGCTCCTACGAGCAGTACGTC.

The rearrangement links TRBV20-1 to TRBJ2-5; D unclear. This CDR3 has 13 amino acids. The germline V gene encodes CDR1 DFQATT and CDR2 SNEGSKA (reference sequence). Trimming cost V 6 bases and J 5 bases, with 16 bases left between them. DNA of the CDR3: TGCAGTGCCCCACTGGGCGGCCAGGAGACCCAGTACTTC. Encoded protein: CSAPLGGQETQYF.

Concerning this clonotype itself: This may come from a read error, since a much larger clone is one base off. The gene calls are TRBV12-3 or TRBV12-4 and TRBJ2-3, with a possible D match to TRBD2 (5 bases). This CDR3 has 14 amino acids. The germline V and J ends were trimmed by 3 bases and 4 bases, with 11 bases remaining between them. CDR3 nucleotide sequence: TGTGCCAGCAGTTTCGACGTTAGCGCAGATACGCAGTATTTT. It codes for CASSFDVSADTQYF.

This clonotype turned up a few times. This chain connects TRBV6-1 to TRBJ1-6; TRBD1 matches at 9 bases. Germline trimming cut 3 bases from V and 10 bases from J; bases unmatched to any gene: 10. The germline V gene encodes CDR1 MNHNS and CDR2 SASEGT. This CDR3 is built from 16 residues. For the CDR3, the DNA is TGTGCCAGCAGTGAGGTGGGGACAGGGTTTGTCTCACCCCTCCACTTT. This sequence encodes CASSEVGTGFVSPLHF.

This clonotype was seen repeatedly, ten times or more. The CDR3 DNA reads TGTGCCAGCAGCCGACCTCGTGAAAAACTGTTTTTT. Amino acid sequence: CASSRPREKLFF. The chain couples TRBV27 to TRBJ1-4; D not certain. The CDR3 totals 12 residues. Germline V gene lookup returns CDR1 MNHEY and CDR2 SMNVEV (reference sequence). The V end lost 6 bases, the J end lost 7 bases, and 9 bases lay between the germline ends.

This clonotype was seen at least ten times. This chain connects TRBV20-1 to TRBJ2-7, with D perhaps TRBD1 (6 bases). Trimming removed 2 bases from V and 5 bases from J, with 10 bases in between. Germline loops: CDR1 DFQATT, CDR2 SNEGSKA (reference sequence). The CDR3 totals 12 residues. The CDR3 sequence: CSARSGVDEQYF. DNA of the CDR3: TGCAGTGCTAGATCAGGGGTGGACGAGCAGTACTTC.

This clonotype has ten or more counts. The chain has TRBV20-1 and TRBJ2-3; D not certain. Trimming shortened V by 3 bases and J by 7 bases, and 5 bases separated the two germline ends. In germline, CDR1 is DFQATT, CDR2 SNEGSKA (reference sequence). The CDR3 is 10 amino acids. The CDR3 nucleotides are TGCAGTGCTAGGACGAATACGCAGTATTTT. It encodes CSARTNTQYF.

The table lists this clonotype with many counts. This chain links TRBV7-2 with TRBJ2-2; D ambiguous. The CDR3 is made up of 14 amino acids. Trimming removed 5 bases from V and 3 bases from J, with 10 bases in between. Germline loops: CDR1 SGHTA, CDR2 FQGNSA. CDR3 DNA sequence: TGTGCCAGCAGCACCTTTAAAGACACCGGGGAGCTGTTTTTT. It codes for CASSTFKDTGELFF. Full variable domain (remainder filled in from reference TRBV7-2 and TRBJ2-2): GAGVSQSPSNKVTEKGKDVELRCDPISGHTALYWYRQSLGQGLEFLIYFQGNSAPDKSGLPSDRFSAERTGGSVSTLTIQRTQQEDSAVYLCASSTFKDTGELFFGEGSRLTVL.

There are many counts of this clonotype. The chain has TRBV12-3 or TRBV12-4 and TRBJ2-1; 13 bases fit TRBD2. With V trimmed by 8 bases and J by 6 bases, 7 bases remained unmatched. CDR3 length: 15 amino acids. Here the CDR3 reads CASRTLAGGSNEQFF. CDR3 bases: TGTGCCAGCCGTACACTAGCGGGGGGGAGCAATGAGCAGTTCTTC.

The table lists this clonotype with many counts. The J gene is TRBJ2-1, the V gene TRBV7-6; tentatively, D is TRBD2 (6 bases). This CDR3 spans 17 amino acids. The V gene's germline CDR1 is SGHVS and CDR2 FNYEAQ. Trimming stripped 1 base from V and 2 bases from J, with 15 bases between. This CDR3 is CASSLEGGNKAYNEQFF. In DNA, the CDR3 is TGTGCCAGCAGCTTAGAGGGCGGGAATAAAGCCTACAATGAGCAGTTCTTC.

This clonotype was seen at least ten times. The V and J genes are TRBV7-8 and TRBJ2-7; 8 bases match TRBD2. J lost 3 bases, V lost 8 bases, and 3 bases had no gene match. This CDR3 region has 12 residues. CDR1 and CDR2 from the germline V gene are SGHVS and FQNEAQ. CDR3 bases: TGTGCCAGCCGGGGGGGAGGCTACGAGCAGTACGTC. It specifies CASRGGGYEQYV.

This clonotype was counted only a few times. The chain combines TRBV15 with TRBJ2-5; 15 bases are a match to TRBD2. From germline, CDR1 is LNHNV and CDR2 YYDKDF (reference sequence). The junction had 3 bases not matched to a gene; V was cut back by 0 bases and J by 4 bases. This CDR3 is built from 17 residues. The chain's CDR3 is CATSREGTSGGRETQYF. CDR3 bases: TGTGCCACCAGCAGAGAGGGGACTAGCGGGGGGCGAGAGACCCAGTACTTC.

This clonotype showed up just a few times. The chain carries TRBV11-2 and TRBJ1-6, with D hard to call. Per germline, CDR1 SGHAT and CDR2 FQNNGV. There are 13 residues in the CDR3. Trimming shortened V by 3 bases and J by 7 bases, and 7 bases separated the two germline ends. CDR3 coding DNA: TGTGCCAGCAGCTTCATTTACAATTCACCCCTCCACTTT. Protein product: CASSFIYNSPLHF.

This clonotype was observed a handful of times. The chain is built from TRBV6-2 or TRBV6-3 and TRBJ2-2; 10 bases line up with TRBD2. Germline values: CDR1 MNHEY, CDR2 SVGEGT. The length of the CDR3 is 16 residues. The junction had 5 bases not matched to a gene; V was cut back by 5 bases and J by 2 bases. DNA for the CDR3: TGTGCCAGCAGTGACATAGCGGGGGGCAACACCGGGGAGCTGTTTTTT. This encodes CASSDIAGGNTGELFF.

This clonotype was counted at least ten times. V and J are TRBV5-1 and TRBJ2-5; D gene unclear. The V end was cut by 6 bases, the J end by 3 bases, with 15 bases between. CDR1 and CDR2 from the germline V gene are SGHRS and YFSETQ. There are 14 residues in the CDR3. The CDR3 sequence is CASTSGPGEETQYF. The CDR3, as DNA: TGCGCCAGCACCTCCGGCCCAGGCGAAGAGACCCAGTACTTC.

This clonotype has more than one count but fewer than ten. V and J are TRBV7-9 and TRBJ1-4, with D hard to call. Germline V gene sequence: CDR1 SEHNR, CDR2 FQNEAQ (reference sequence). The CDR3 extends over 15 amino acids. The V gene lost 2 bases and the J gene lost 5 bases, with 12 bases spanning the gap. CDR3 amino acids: CASSLSVGLNEKLFF. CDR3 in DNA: TGTGCCAGCAGCTTATCGGTGGGATTAAATGAAAAACTGTTTTTT.

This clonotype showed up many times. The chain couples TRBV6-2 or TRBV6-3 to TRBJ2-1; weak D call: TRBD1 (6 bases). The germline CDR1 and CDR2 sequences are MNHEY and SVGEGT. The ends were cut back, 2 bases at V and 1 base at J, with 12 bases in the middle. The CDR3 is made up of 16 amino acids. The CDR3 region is CASSYPQGISYNEQFF. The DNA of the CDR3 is TGTGCCAGCAGTTACCCGCAGGGGATATCCTACAATGAGCAGTTCTTC.

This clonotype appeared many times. The CDR3 reads CASRRGTFSGNTIYF. CDR3 DNA sequence: TGTGCCAGCAGACGAGGTACCTTCTCTGGAAACACCATATATTTT. The V and J genes are TRBV7-2 and TRBJ1-3; D not resolved. Germline loops: CDR1 SGHTA, CDR2 FQGNSA. The CDR3 runs 15 residues. With 6 bases removed from V and 0 bases from J, the gap between germline ends came to 12 bases.

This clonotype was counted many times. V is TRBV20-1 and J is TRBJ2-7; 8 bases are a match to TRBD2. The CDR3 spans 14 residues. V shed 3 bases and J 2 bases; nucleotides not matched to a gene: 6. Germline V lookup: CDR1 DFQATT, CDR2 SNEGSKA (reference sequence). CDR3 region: CSASRGGITYEQYF. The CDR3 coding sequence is TGCAGTGCTAGTCGCGGGGGGATTACCTACGAGCAGTACTTC.

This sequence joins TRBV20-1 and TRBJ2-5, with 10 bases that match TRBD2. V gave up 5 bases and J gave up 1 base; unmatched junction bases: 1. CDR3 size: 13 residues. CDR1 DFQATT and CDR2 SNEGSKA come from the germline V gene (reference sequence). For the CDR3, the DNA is TGCAGTGCTTTAGCGGGGGGCCAAGAGACCCAGTACTTC. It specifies CSALAGGQETQYF.

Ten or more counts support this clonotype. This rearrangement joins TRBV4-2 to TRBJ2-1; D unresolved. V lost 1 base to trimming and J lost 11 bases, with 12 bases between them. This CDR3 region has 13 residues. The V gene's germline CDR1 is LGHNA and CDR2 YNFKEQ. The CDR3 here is CASSQGERRQQFF. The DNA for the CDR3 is TGTGCCAGCAGCCAAGGGGAAAGACGGCAGCAGTTCTTC.

DNA for the CDR3: TGTGCCAGTTCCCTTTCACAGGGAGAGACCCAGTACTTC. It specifies CASSLSQGETQYF. This chain uses TRBV19 with TRBJ2-5; TRBD1 might be the D (6 bases). V lost 8 bases and J lost 4, with 14 bases in between. CDR3 length: 13 amino acids. Looked up from germline, CDR1 is LNHDA and CDR2 is SQIVND (reference sequence).

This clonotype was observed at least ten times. CDR3 bases: TGTGCCAGCAGTTCTAGGGGGGACACCATATATTTT. Translating it yields CASSSRGDTIYF. The chain carries TRBV12-3 or TRBV12-4 and TRBJ1-3; D may be TRBD1 (6 bases). This CDR3 is 12 amino acids long. Trimming left V 4 bases short and J 8 bases short, with 9 bases between.

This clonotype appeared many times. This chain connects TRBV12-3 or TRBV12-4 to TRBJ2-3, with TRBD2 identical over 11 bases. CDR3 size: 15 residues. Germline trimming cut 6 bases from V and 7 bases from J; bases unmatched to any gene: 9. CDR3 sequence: CASRPVSGGAHTQYF. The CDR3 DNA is TGTGCCAGCAGGCCCGTTAGCGGGGGGGCTCATACGCAGTATTTT.

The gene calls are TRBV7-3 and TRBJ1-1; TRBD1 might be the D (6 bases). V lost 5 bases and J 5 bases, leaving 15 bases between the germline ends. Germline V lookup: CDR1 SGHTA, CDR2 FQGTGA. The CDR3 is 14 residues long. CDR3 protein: CASSPSGVGTEAFF. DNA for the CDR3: TGTGCCAGCAGCCCCTCAGGGGTAGGGACTGAAGCTTTCTTT.

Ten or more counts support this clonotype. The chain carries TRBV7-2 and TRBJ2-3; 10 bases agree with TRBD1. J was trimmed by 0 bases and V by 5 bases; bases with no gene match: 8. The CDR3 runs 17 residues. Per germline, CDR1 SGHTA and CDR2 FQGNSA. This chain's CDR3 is CASSRAPGQGSTDTQYF. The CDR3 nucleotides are TGTGCCAGCAGCCGAGCCCCGGGACAGGGGAGCACAGATACGCAGTATTTT.

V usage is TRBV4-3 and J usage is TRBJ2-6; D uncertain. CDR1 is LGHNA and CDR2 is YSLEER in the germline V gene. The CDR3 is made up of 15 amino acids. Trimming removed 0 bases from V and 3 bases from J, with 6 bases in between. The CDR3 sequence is CASSQDPYGANVLTF. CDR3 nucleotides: TGCGCCAGCAGCCAAGACCCCTATGGGGCCAACGTCCTGACTTTC.